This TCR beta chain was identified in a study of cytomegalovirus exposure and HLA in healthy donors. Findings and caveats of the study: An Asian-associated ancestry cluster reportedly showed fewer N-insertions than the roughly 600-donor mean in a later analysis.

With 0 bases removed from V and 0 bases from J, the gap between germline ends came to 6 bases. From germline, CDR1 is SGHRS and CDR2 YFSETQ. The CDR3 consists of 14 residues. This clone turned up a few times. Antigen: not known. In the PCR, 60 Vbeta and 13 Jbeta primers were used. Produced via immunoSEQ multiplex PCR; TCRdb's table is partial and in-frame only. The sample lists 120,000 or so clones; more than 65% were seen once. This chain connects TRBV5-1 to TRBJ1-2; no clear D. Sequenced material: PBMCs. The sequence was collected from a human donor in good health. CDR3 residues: CASSLEASNYGYTF. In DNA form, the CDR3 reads TGCGCCAGCAGCTTGGAAGCCTCTAACTATGGCTACACCTTC.